A single sample is the source of the 21 T cell receptor beta chains below, sequenced in a study of T cells after yellow fever vaccination. A single record per CDR3 protein comes from TCRdb applying MiXCR to the 5' RACE reads. The sample holds about 500,000 distinct CDR3 sequences, less than 20% seen once. The material was PBMCs, obtained around 5 days after the first yellow fever vaccination. The receptor set was obtained from a man between 18 and 29 years old who received the YFV17D yellow fever vaccine.

This clonotype was observed many times. J is TRBJ1-5 and V is TRBV9; D is undetermined. Deletions cut 0 bases from V and 0 bases from J, with 7 bases between. This CDR3 spans 15 amino acids. CDR1 is SGDLS and CDR2 is YYNGEE in the germline V gene. The CDR3 nucleotides are TGTGCCAGCAGCGTAGGGTTGGATAGCAATCAGCCCCAGCATTTT. Encoded protein: CASSVGLDSNQPQHF.

This clonotype was seen only a few times. The V and J genes are TRBV6-5 and TRBJ1-6, with D possibly matching TRBD1 (5 bases). This CDR3 is 15 amino acids long. With 0 bases removed from V and 9 bases from J, the gap between germline ends came to 12 bases. Germline-derived CDR1 and CDR2 are MNHEY and SVGAGI. Here the CDR3 DNA reads TGTGCCAGCAGTTACTCGCGGGGGATCAGTTCACCCCTCCACTTT. Its protein is CASSYSRGISSPLHF.

This clonotype was recorded a few times. V and J are TRBV6-1 and TRBJ2-4; tentative D call: TRBD1 (6 bases). The germline V gene has CDR1 MNHNS and CDR2 SASEGT. CDR3 length equals 16 residues. The V end lost 8 bases, the J end lost 7 bases, and 24 bases lay between the germline ends. CDR3 sequence (DNA): TGTGCCAGCTCATCGTTACAGGGTTCAGGGTGGAACATTCAGTACTTC. Translating gives CASSSLQGSGWNIQYF.

This clonotype was seen more than once but under ten times. V gene TRBV12-3 or TRBV12-4 combines with J gene TRBJ1-1, with a tentative D call TRBD1 (5 bases). The CDR3 is made up of 11 amino acids. V was clipped by 4 bases and J by 8 bases, with 8 bases between them. CDR3 sequence: CASSWRGEAFF. As DNA, the CDR3 is TGTGCCAGCAGTTGGCGGGGCGAAGCTTTCTTT.

This clonotype has just a few counts. The V gene is TRBV4-1, the J gene TRBJ1-5, with no clear D. V dropped 4 bases and J dropped 7 bases, with 17 bases sitting between them. Looked up from germline, CDR1 is MGHRA and CDR2 is YSYEKL. CDR3 length: 15 residues. CDR3 bases: TGCGCCAGCAGCCCCCCGTTCCAGCTGGGCCAGCCCCAGCATTTT. Protein product: CASSPPFQLGQPQHF.

Only a few counts were recorded for this clonotype. V and J are TRBV9 and TRBJ1-2; TRBD1 matches at 7 bases. This CDR3 has 14 residues. With 4 bases clipped from V and 2 bases from J, the junction kept 5 bases outside the gene matches. The germline gives CDR1 SGDLS, CDR2 YYNGEE. The DNA for the CDR3 is TGTGCCAGCAGCATACAGGGGTCGAACTATGGCTACACCTTC. The encoded protein is CASSIQGSNYGYTF.

The chain has TRBV7-2 and TRBJ2-7, with D possibly called TRBD1 or TRBD2 (5 bases each). Trimming removed 1 base from V and 2 bases from J, with 9 bases in between. Per germline, CDR1 SGHTA and CDR2 FQGNSA. CDR3 length equals 14 residues. CDR3 DNA sequence: TGTGCCAGCAGCTTAGGGGACGCCACCTACGAGCAGTACTTC. It is translated as CASSLGDATYEQYF.

The chain is built from TRBV5-4 and TRBJ2-1; tentatively, D is TRBD1 (6 bases). There are 13 residues in the CDR3. Germline V gene sequence: CDR1 SGHNT, CDR2 YYREEE (reference sequence). V shed 1 base and J shed 6 bases, with 8 bases lying between them. DNA for the CDR3: TGTGCCAGCAGCTTGCAGGGGCTCAATGAGCAGTTCTTC. Translation: CASSLQGLNEQFF.

In this sample, this clonotype turned up a few times. The chain links TRBV12-3 or TRBV12-4 to TRBJ2-3, with 15 bases that match TRBD2. The junction had 5 bases not matched to a gene; V was cut back by 6 bases and J by 1 base. The CDR3 is 17 amino acids. CDR3: CASRGLAGGPGTDTQYF. CDR3 sequence (DNA): TGTGCCAGCAGAGGACTAGCGGGGGGGCCGGGCACAGATACGCAGTATTTT.

This clonotype was counted between two and nine times. V is TRBV20-1 and J is TRBJ2-7; D is perhaps TRBD1 or TRBD2 (5 bases each). Trimming removed 3 bases at V and 1 base at J, with 16 bases between. Looked up from germline, CDR1 is DFQATT and CDR2 is SNEGSKA (reference sequence). This CDR3 contains 15 residues. CDR3 amino acids: CSASGVPGTSYEQYF. CDR3 coding DNA: TGCAGTGCTAGTGGGGTCCCGGGGACGTCCTACGAGCAGTACTTC.

This clonotype was found a few times. This chain joins TRBV7-9 and TRBJ2-7; D may be TRBD2 (5 bases). CDR3 length: 14 amino acids. V lost 6 bases and J lost 7, with 19 bases in between. Germline lookup yields CDR1 SEHNR and CDR2 FQNEAQ (reference sequence). This CDR3 is CASSYAGPGAEQYF. Here the CDR3 DNA reads TGTGCCAGCAGTTATGCGGGCCCCGGAGCGGAGCAGTACTTC.

This clonotype was counted a few times. The chain combines TRBV5-5 with TRBJ1-5, with a weak D call TRBD1 (5 bases). The V end lost 4 bases, the J end lost 5 bases, and 22 bases lay between the germline ends. Germline assignment: CDR1 SGHKS and CDR2 YYEKEE (reference sequence). The CDR3 is made up of 17 amino acids. CDR3 nucleotide sequence: TGTGCCAGCAGCCCCCGATGGGACCCAACCGGGGATCAGCCCCAGCATTTT. Amino acid sequence: CASSPRWDPTGDQPQHF. The variable domain in full, completed from reference TRBV5-5 and TRBJ1-5, reads DAGVTQSPTHLIKTRGQQVTLRCSPISGHKSVSWYQQVLGQGPQFIFQYYEKEERGRGNFPDRFSARQFPNYSSELNVNALLLGDSALYLCASSPRWDPTGDQPQHFGDGTRLSIL.

This clonotype was seen only a few times. The rearrangement uses TRBV6-5 and TRBJ2-3; 7 bases align to TRBD2. This CDR3 is 13 amino acids long. The germline V gene encodes CDR1 MNHEY and CDR2 SVGAGI. Trimming cost V 5 bases and J 2 bases; bases outside gene matches: 1. This CDR3 reads CASSSGDTDTQYF. In DNA, the CDR3 is TGTGCCAGCAGTAGCGGGGACACAGATACGCAGTATTTT.

The V and J genes are TRBV6-5 and TRBJ2-7; TRBD1 matches at 7 bases. With V trimmed by 2 bases and J by 0 bases, 4 bases remained unmatched. The CDR3 loop spans 15 amino acids. Germline-derived CDR1 and CDR2 are MNHEY and SVGAGI. CDR3 coding DNA: TGTGCCAGCAGTTACCTGACAGGGAGCTCCTACGAGCAGTACTTC. As protein: CASSYLTGSSYEQYF.

Only a few counts were recorded for this clonotype. V usage is TRBV10-3 and J usage is TRBJ1-2, with D possibly matching TRBD1 (6 bases). The CDR3 totals 14 residues. Germline V lookup: CDR1 ENHRY, CDR2 SYGVKD. The V end lost 9 bases, the J end lost 2 bases, and 16 bases lay between the germline ends. CDR3 sequence: CAITLGGQNYGYTF. CDR3 bases: TGTGCCATTACCCTCGGGGGCCAAAACTATGGCTACACCTTC.

The CDR3 loop reads CSVVRDRVNEQYF. The DNA for the CDR3 is TGCAGCGTCGTCCGGGACAGGGTAAACGAGCAGTACTTC. The chain carries TRBV29-1 and TRBJ2-7; 9 bases agree with TRBD1. Trimming at V came to 6 bases and at J to 5 bases, leaving 8 bases not matched to a gene. CDR3 length: 13 amino acids. Germline CDR1 and CDR2: SQVTM and ANQGSEA.

This sequence joins TRBV4-2 and TRBJ2-3; a weak D match, TRBD2 (7 bases). Trimming took off 4 bases at V and 1 base at J, with 18 bases between the two ends. The CDR3 covers 17 residues. Germline CDR1 and CDR2: LGHNA and YNFKEQ. CDR3 residues: CASSRNGGAGGTDTQYF. The DNA of the CDR3 is TGTGCCAGCAGCCGGAACGGGGGCGCGGGAGGCACAGATACGCAGTATTTT.

This clonotype was counted a few times. The J gene is TRBJ2-7, the V gene TRBV18; 8 bases map to TRBD1. CDR3 size: 15 residues. After removal of 4 bases from V and 0 bases from J, the junction contained 5 bases not matched to a gene. In germline, CDR1 is KGHSH, CDR2 LQKENI. The chain's CDR3 is CASSLGQASSYEQYV. CDR3 coding DNA: TGTGCCAGCTCACTGGGACAGGCGAGCTCCTACGAGCAGTACGTC.

This clonotype has just a few counts. V and J are TRBV4-1 and TRBJ1-5; possible D gene TRBD1, 6 bases. The CDR3 has 15 residues. Trimming removed 4 bases at V and 1 base at J, with 11 bases between. Germline CDR1 and CDR2: MGHRA and YSYEKL. The chain's CDR3 is CASSPRGVSNQPQHF. CDR3 coding DNA: TGCGCCAGCAGCCCCAGGGGTGTGAGCAATCAGCCCCAGCATTTT.

The chain couples TRBV7-9 to TRBJ1-1; D is uncertain. The V gene's germline CDR1 is SEHNR and CDR2 FQNEAQ (reference sequence). The V and J ends lost 7 bases and 8 bases respectively, with 14 bases between them. CDR3 length equals 12 residues. The CDR3 spells CASTLGLGEAFF. In DNA, the CDR3 is TGTGCCAGCACCCTAGGCTTGGGAGAAGCTTTCTTT.

The rearrangement uses TRBV6-6 and TRBJ1-2; D unclear. V was shortened by 2 bases and J by 1 base, with 5 bases between the two germline ends. The V gene's germline CDR1 is MNHNY and CDR2 SVGAGI (reference sequence). CDR3 size: 13 residues. The CDR3 here is CASSYGINYGYTF. In DNA, the CDR3 is TGTGCCAGCAGTTACGGGATTAACTATGGCTACACCTTC.